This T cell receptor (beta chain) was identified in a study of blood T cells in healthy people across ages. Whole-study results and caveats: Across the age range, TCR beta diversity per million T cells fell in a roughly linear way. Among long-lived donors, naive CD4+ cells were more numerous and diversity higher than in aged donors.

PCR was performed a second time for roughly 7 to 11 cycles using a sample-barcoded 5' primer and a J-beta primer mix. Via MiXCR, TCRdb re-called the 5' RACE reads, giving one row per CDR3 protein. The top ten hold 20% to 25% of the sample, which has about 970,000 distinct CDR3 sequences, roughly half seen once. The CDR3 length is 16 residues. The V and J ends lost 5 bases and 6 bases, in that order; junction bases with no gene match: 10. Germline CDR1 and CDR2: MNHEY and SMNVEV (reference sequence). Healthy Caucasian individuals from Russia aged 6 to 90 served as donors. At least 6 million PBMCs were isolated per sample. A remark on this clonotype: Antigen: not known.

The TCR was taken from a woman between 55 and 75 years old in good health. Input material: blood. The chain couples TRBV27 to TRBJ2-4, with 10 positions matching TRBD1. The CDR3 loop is CASSPRQGALGNIQYF. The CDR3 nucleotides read TGTGCCAGCAGTCCACGACAGGGGGCGTTGGGAAACATTCAGTACTTC.